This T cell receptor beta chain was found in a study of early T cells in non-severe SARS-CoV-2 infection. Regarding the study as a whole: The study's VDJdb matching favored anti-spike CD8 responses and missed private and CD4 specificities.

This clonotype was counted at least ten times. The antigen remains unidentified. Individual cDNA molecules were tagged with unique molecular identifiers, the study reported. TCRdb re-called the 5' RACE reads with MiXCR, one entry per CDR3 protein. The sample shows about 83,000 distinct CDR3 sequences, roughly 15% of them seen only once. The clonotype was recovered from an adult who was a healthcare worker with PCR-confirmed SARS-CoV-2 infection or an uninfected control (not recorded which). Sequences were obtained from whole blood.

The CDR3 sequence: CASKDQGAGELFF. CDR3 bases: TGTGCCAGCAAGGACCAGGGGGCCGGGGAGCTGTTTTTT. The J gene is TRBJ2-2, the V gene TRBV18, with 7 nucleotides matching TRBD1. The V and J ends lost 8 bases and 6 bases, in that order; junction bases with no gene match: 6. Germline-derived CDR1 and CDR2 are KGHSH and LQKENI. The length of the CDR3 is 13 residues. Drawing the rest from reference TRBV18 and TRBJ2-2, the complete variable domain is NAGVMQNPRHLVRRRGQEARLRCSPMKGHSHVYWYRQLPEEGLKFMVYLQKENIIDESGMPKERFSAEFPKEGPSILRIQQVVRGDSAAYFCASKDQGAGELFFGEGSRLTVL.